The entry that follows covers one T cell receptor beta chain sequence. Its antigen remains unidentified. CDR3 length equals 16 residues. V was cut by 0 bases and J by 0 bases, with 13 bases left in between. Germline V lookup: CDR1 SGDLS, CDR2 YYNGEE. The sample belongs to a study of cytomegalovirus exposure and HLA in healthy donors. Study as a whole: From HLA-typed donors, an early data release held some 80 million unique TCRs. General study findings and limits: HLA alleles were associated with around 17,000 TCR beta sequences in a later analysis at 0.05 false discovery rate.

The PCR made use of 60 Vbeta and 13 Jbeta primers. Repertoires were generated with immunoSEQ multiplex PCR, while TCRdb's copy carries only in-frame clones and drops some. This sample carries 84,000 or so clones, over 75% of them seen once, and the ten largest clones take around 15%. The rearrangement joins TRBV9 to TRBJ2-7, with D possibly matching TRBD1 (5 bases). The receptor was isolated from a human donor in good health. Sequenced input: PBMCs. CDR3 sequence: CASSVGSGIGSYEQYF. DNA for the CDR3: TGTGCCAGCAGCGTAGGCTCAGGGATAGGCTCCTACGAGCAGTACTTC.